The sequence of this T cell receptor beta chain was determined in a study of T cell responses to AZD1222 COVID-19 vaccine. Study-wide findings and caveats: Epitopes outside B.1.351 and B.1.1.7 mutated regions reportedly drew nearly half of spike TCRs. Most donors were white British and more were female, and clonal diversity was possibly underestimated. Two doses of AZD1222 preceded a rise in Spike-specific TCR breadth and depth.

TCRdb's copy holds only in-frame clones and misses some; the assay was immunoSEQ multiplex PCR. The table shows about 180,000 clones, with 85% to 90% occurring only once. Notes on this clone: The antigen is unknown.

Sequences were derived from peripheral blood, sampled 28 days after the second dose of the MenACWY control vaccine. This receptor was obtained from an adult who received the MenACWY meningococcal vaccine as a control.

The CDR3 is CASSSLRGGRAVYEQYF. Here the CDR3 DNA reads TGTGCCAGCAGCTCCCTCCGGGGCGGGAGGGCTGTGTACGAGCAGTACTTC. The V call is TRBV11-2, the J call TRBJ2-7, with 9 bases that match TRBD2. J lost 4 bases, V lost 4 bases, and 14 bases had no gene match. CDR1 and CDR2 (germline): SGHAT, FQNNGV. This CDR3 region has 17 residues.